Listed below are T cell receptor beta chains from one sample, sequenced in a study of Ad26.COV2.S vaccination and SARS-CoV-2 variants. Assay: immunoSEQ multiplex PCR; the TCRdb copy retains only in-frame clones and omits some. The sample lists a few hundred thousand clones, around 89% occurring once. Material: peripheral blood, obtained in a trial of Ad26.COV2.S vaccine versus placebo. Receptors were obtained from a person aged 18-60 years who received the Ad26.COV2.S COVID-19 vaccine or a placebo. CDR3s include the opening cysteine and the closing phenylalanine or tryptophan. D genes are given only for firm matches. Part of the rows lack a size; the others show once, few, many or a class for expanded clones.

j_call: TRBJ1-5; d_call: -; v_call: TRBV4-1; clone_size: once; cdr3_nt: TGCGCCAGCAGCCAAGGGGGGAGAAATCAGCCCCAGCATTTT; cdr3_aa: CASSQGGRNQPQHF
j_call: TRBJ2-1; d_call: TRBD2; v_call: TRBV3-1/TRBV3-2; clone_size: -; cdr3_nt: TGTGCCAGCAGCCAAGATGGGGCTAGCGGTGGGCAGTTCTTC; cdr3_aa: CASSQDGASGGQFF
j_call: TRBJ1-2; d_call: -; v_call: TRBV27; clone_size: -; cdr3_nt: TGTGCCAGCAGTTTAAGGGGCGGAGGGAACTATGGCTACACCTTC; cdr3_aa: CASSLRGGGNYGYTF
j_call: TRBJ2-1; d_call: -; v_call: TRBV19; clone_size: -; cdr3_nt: TGTGCCAGTAGTATCGGGACACTTTACAATGAGCAGTTCTTC; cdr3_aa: CASSIGTLYNEQFF
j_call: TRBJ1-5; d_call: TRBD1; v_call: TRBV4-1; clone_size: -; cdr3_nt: TGCGCCAGCAGCCAGGAACAGGGGGTCGGCAATCAGCCCCAGCATTTT; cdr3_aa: CASSQEQGVGNQPQHF
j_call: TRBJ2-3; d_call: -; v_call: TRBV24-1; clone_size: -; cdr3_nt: TGTGCCACCAGTGACCGGGGGGCCAGGGTGGATACGCAGTATTTT; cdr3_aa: CATSDRGARVDTQYF
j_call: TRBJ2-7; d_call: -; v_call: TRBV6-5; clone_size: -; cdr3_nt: TGTGCCAGCAGGAGAGGACAGAACTACGAGCAGTACTTC; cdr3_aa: CASRRGQNYEQYF
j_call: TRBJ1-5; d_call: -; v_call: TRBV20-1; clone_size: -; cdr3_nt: TGCAGTGCTAGTCGGGGGGCTAGCAATCAGCCCCAGCATTTT; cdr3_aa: CSASRGASNQPQHF
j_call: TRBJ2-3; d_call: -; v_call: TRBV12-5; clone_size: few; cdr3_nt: TGTGCTAGTGGTCCTGTTGCCTGGAGCACAGATACGCAGTATTTT; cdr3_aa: CASGPVAWSTDTQYF
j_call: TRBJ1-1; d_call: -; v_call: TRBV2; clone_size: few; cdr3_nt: TGTGCCAGCAGTCGGGACGGCAACACTGAAGCTTTCTTT; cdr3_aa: CASSRDGNTEAFF
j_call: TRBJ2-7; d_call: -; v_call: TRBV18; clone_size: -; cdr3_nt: TGTGCCAGCTCAGGGGCGCTGGGCCCCTACGAGCAGTACTTC; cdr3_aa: CASSGALGPYEQYF
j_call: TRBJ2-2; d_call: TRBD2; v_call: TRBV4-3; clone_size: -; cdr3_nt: TGCGCCAGCAGCCGCGGGAGGAACACCGGGGAGCTGTTTTTT; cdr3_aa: CASSRGRNTGELFF
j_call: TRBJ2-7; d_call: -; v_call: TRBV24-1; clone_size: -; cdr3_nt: TGTGCCACCAGTGACGTCTACGAGCAGTACTTC; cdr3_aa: CATSDVYEQYF
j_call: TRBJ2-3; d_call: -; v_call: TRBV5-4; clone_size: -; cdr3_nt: TGTGCCAGCAGCTTGGGAGGGCCTACCACAGATACGCAGTATTTT; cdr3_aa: CASSLGGPTTDTQYF
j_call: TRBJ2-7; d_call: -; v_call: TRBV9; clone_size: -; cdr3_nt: TGTGCCAGCAGCGGACCAGAGGGAGAGACCTTC; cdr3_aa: CASSGPEGETF
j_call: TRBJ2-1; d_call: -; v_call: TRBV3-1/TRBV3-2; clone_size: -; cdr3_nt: TGTGCCAGCAGCCCCCCTGGCAATGAGCAGTTCTTC; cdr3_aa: CASSPPGNEQFF
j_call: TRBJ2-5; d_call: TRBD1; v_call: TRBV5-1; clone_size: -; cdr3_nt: TGCGCCAGCAGCCCGGGACAGCTACACCAAGAGACCCAGTACTTC; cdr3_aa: CASSPGQLHQETQYF
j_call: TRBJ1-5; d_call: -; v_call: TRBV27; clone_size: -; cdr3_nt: TGTGCCAGCAGTCACGGGGATTATCAGCCCCAGCATTTT; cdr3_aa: CASSHGDYQPQHF
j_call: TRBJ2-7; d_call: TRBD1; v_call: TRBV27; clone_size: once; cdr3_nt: TGTGCCAGCAGGCCGGGACAGGTTGACTCCTACGAGCAGTACTTC; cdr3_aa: CASRPGQVDSYEQYF
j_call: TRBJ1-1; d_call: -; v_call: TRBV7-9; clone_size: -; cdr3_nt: TGTGCCAGCACCGGACCCAACACTGAAGCTTTCTTT; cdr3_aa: CASTGPNTEAFF
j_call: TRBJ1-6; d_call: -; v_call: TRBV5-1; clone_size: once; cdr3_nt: TGCGCCAGCAGCTTGGACCCCGAAAGTTATTCACCCCTCCACTTT; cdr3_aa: CASSLDPESYSPLHF
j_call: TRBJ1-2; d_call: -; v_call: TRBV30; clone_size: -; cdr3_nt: TGTGCCTGGAGCGCCATGGGGGACTATGGCTACACCTTC; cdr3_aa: CAWSAMGDYGYTF
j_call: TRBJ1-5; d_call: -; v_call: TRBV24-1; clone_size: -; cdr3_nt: TGTGCCACCAGTGACAGAGGGGGAGGAGGAAATCAGCCCCAGCATTTT; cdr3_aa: CATSDRGGGGNQPQHF
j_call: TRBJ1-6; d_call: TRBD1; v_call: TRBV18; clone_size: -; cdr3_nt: TGTGCCAGCTCACAAGGACAGGTTGATAATTCACCCCTCCACTTT; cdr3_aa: CASSQGQVDNSPLHF
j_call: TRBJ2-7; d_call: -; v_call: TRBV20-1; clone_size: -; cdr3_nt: TGCAGTGCTAGAGATATCAGTGAGCAGTACTTC; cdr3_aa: CSARDISEQYF
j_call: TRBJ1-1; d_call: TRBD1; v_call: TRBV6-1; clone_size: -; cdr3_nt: TGTGCCAGCAGGGTAACAGGGGCGGGCACTGAAGCTTTCTTT; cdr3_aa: CASRVTGAGTEAFF
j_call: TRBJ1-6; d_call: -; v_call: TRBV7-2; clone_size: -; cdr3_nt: TGTGCCAGCAGCCCCCGGTCGGGGAATTCACCCCTCCACTTT; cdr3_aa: CASSPRSGNSPLHF
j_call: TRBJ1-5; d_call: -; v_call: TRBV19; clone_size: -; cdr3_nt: TGTGCCAGTAGTATTAACGAGGCCACAGACAGGCGGTATCAGCCCCAGCATTTT; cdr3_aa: CASSINEATDRRYQPQHF
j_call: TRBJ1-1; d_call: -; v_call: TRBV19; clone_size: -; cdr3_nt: TGTGCCAGTAGTACCCTCCGACGGGCCCCTCTATTCGCTTTCTTT; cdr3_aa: CASSTLRRAPLFAFF
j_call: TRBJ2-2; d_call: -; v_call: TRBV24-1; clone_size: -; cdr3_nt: TGTGCCACCCAGCTAGAGGGCACCGGGGAGCTGTTTTTT; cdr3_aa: CATQLEGTGELFF
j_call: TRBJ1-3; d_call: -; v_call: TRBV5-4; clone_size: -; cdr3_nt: TGTGCCAGCAGTACTGACGGAATCTCTGGAAACACCATATATTTT; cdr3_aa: CASSTDGISGNTIYF
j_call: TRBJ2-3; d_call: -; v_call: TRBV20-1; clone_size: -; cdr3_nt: TGCAGTGTCGATGCAGGATCGCAGTATTTT; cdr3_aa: CSVDAGSQYF
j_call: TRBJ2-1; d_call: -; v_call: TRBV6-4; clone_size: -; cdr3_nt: TGTGCCAGCAGTCCCGGGCCGAACAATCTCGGGGAGCAGTTCTTC; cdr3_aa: CASSPGPNNLGEQFF
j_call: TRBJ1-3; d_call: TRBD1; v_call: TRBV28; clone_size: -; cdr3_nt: TGTGCCAGCGGGCGGGGACAGGCGCGCGACACCATATATTTT; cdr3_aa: CASGRGQARDTIYF
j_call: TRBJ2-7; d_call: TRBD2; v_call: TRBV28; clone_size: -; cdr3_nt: TGTGCCAGCAGGCGGACTAGCGGGAGTCCGCGGGAGCAGTACTTC; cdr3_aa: CASRRTSGSPREQYF
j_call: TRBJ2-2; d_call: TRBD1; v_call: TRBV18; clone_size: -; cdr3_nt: TGTGCCAGCTCACCAGCCGGGACAGGGACTAACACCGGGGAGCTGTTTTTT; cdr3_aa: CASSPAGTGTNTGELFF
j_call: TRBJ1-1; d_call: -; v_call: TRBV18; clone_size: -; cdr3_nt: TGTGCCAGCTCACCACTGGACATCACTGAAGCTTTCTTT; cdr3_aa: CASSPLDITEAFF
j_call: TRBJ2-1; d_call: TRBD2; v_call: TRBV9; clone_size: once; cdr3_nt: TGTGCCAGCAGCGTGGGACTAGCGGGAGACAATGAGCAGTTCTTC; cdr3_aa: CASSVGLAGDNEQFF
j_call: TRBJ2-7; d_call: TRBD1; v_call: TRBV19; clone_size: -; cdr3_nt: TGTGCCAGTAGTACAAGACAGGGAAACTCCTACGAGCAGTACTTC; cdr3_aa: CASSTRQGNSYEQYF
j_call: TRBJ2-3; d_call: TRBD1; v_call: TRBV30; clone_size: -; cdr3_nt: TGTGCCTGGAGTTCGACAGGGGGCACAGATACGCAGTATTTT; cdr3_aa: CAWSSTGGTDTQYF
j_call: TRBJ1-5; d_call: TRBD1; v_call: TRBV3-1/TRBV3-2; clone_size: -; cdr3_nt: TGTGCCAGCAGCCAGGGACAGGGAGGCAATCAGCCCCAGCATTTT; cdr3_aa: CASSQGQGGNQPQHF
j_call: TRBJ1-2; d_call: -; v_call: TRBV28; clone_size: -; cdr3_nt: TGTGCCAGCCTTAGTACCGGCGGCTACACCTTC; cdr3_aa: CASLSTGGYTF
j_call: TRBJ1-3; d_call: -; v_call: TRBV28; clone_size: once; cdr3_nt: TGTGCCACTACGAACGGGGACGGAAACACCATATATTTT; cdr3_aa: CATTNGDGNTIYF
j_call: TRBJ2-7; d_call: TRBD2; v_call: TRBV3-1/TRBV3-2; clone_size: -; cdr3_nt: TGTGCCAGCAGCCAGAGCGGGAGGGGTATTTACGAGCAGTACTTC; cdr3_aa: CASSQSGRGIYEQYF
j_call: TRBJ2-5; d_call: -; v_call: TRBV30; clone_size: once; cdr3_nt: TGTGCCTGGAGTGTACTTAGCGGCCAAGAGACCCAGTACTTC; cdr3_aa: CAWSVLSGQETQYF
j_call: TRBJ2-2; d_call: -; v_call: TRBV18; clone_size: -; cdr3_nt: TGTGCCAGCTCACATTGGGACACCGGGGAGCTGTTTTTT; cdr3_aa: CASSHWDTGELFF
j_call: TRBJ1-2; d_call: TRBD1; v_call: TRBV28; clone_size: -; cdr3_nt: TGTGCCAGCAGTTTAGACAGGGGCTATGGCTACACCTTC; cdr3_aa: CASSLDRGYGYTF
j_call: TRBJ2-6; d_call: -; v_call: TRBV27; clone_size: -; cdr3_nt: TGTGCCAGCAGTCAGGTTGCTGGGGCCAACGTCCTGACTTTC; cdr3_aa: CASSQVAGANVLTF
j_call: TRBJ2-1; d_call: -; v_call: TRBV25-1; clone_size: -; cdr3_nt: TGTGCCAGCAAAAACCGATTAAATGAGCAGTTCTTC; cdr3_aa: CASKNRLNEQFF
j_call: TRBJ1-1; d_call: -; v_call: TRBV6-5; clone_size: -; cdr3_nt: TGTGCCAGCAGTTACTACAGGTCTATGAACACTGAAGCTTTCTTT; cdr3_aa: CASSYYRSMNTEAFF
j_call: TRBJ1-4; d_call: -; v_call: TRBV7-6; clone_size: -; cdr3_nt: TGTGCCAGCAGCTTGGCACAGAGTAATGAAAAACTGTTTTTT; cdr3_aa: CASSLAQSNEKLFF
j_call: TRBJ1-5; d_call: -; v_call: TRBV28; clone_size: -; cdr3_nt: TGTGCCAGTGGGCCGAGTAATCAGCCCCAGCATTTT; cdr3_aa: CASGPSNQPQHF
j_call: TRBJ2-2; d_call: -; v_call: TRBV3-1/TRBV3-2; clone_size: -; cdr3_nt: TGTGCCAGCAGCCCGATGGTGGGACTTCACACCGGGGAGCTGTTTTTT; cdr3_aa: CASSPMVGLHTGELFF